Listed below are T cell receptor beta chains from one sample, sequenced in a study of T cells in narcolepsy. Profiled with immunoSEQ multiplex PCR; TCRdb holds only in-frame clones, not every one. The table has about 31,000 clones, over 75% seen once; the top ten hold 1.2%. The sample consisted of CD45RA- memory CD4+ T cells from PBMCs. The receptors here all came from a human donor with narcolepsy. CDR3s include the opening cysteine and the closing phenylalanine or tryptophan. D genes are given only for firm matches. Clone size is stated in some rows and not others, as once, few, many or a class when expanded.

TRBV21-1	-	-	TRBJ2-7	CASRSHGGVEQYF	TGTGCCAGCCGCAGCCACGGTGGAGTCGAGCAGTACTTC
TRBV30	few	-	TRBJ2-7	CAWGRSNSYEQYF	TGTGCCTGGGGACGTAGTAATTCTTACGAGCAGTACTTC
TRBV6-6	-	-	TRBJ1-1	CAAVKAGDTEAFF	TGTGCCGCAGTGAAGGCCGGCGACACTGAAGCTTTCTTT
TRBV7-2	-	-	TRBJ2-3	CASSPDRGGGTDTQYF	TGTGCCAGCAGCCCTGATAGGGGCGGGGGCACAGATACGCAGTATTTT
TRBV19	-	-	TRBJ1-5	CASSRGGTNHQPQHF	TGTGCCAGTAGTAGGGGGGGGACTAACCATCAGCCCCAGCATTTT
TRBV19	once	TRBD1	TRBJ2-7	CASNRGETYEQYF	TGTGCCAGTAACAGGGGCGAGACCTACGAGCAGTACTTC
TRBV6-1	once	-	TRBJ1-2	CASTRRQTSNYGYTF	TGTGCCAGCACGAGGAGGCAGACCTCTAACTATGGCTACACCTTC
TRBV6-5	few	-	TRBJ1-2	CASSYRTGNYGYTF	TGTGCCAGCAGTTACCGTACAGGGAACTATGGCTACACCTTC
TRBV6-1	-	-	TRBJ1-2	CASRLYREDGYTF	TGTGCCAGCAGGCTATACAGGGAGGATGGCTACACCTTC
TRBV14	-	-	TRBJ1-2	CASTSSDRFPLLF	TGTGCCAGCACCAGTAGCGATCGCTTTCCTCTTCTCTTC
TRBV27	-	-	TRBJ2-7	CASRVMANSYEQYF	TGTGCCAGCAGGGTGATGGCGAACTCCTACGAGCAGTACTTC
TRBV29-1	once	-	TRBJ2-6	CSVGQGSGANVLTF	TGCAGCGTGGGGCAGGGCTCTGGGGCCAACGTCCTGACTTTC
TRBV7-2	-	TRBD2	TRBJ2-6	CASSQRGRTSGGANVLTF	TGTGCCAGCAGCCAGCGGGGACGTACTTCAGGTGGGGCCAACGTCCTGACTTTC